These T cell receptor beta chains were read from a single sample in a study of cytomegalovirus exposure and HLA in healthy donors. Some clones are missing from TCRdb's copy, which holds only in-frame ones; the method was immunoSEQ multiplex PCR. The sample records approximately 100,000 clones, 79% being singletons. Sequenced material: PBMCs. The receptors originated from a woman between 35 and 50 years old in good health and CMV-seronegative. The CDR3 runs from the conserved cysteine through the conserved F or W. D genes are given only for firm matches. Rows give clone size only sometimes, using once, few, many, or a class for an expanded clone.

D	size	V	J	CDR3	DNA
TRBD2	-	TRBV5-5	TRBJ2-7	CASSLGTSGPYEQYF	TGTGCCAGCAGCCTTGGGACTAGCGGCCCCTACGAGCAGTACTTC
-	once	TRBV7-9	TRBJ2-3	CASSAAWASAYTDTQYF	TGTGCCAGCAGCGCCGCGTGGGCTAGCGCCTACACAGATACGCAGTATTTT
TRBD2	few	TRBV5-5	TRBJ2-7	CASTNYSGRRYEQYF	TGTGCCAGCACCAATTATAGCGGGAGGCGTTACGAGCAGTACTTC
-	few	TRBV18	TRBJ1-1	CASSPQQGETEAFF	TGTGCCAGCTCACCACAACAGGGTGAAACTGAAGCTTTCTTT
TRBD2	-	TRBV10-3	TRBJ2-7	CAISEPSPGTSVVEQYF	TGTGCCATCAGTGAACCCTCGCCCGGGACTAGCGTCGTCGAGCAGTACTTC
-	-	TRBV28	TRBJ1-6	CASKGLTSPLHF	TGTGCCAGCAAGGGACTGACCTCACCCCTCCACTTT
-	-	TRBV18	TRBJ2-7	CASSPFSFGSREQYF	TGTGCCAGCTCACCATTTTCATTCGGGAGCCGGGAGCAGTACTTC
TRBD1	-	TRBV19	TRBJ1-2	CASSDRENYGYTF	TGTGCCAGTAGTGACAGGGAAAACTATGGCTACACCTTC
-	-	TRBV6-5	TRBJ2-3	CASSYQGNPNHGTQYF	TGTGCCAGCAGTTACCAGGGGAATCCGAATCATGGTACGCAGTATTTT
TRBD1	-	TRBV7-9	TRBJ2-7	CASSPGQGLHEQYF	TGTGCCAGCAGTCCGGGACAGGGGCTCCACGAGCAGTACTTC
-	-	TRBV4-3	TRBJ2-5	CASSQGPRPGETQYF	TGCGCCAGCAGCCAAGGCCCCAGGCCTGGAGAGACCCAGTACTTC
-	-	TRBV27	TRBJ2-3	CASSPGSDTQYF	TGTGCCAGCAGCCCAGGGTCCGATACGCAGTATTTT
TRBD2	-	TRBV4-3	TRBJ2-5	CASSQDTAGGEVQYF	TGCGCCAGCAGCCAAGATACGGCGGGAGGGGAAGTCCAGTACTTC
-	-	TRBV5-1	TRBJ2-7	CASSLGSATYEQYF	TGCGCCAGCAGCTTGGGAAGCGCAACCTACGAGCAGTACTTC
-	-	TRBV5-6	TRBJ1-5	CASSFTQGWYSNQPQHF	TGTGCCAGCAGCTTTACGCAGGGGTGGTATAGCAATCAGCCCCAGCATTTT
-	-	TRBV4-3	TRBJ2-1	CASSLTPSAGEQFF	TGCGCCAGCAGTCTTACTCCCTCCGCGGGTGAGCAGTTCTTC
TRBD2	-	TRBV7-9	TRBJ2-7	CASSLGVGGNDYEQYF	TGTGCCAGCAGCTTAGGGGTGGGAGGGAACGACTACGAGCAGTACTTC
-	-	TRBV19	TRBJ1-2	CASSIEAGRYGYTF	TGTGCCAGTAGTATAGAGGCGGGACGGTATGGCTACACCTTC
TRBD1	-	TRBV19	TRBJ1-1	CASRAGGAGAFF	TGTGCCAGTAGGGCAGGGGGCGCCGGAGCTTTCTTT
-	-	TRBV19	TRBJ2-2	CASSRDIANTGELFF	TGTGCCAGTAGTAGGGACATCGCGAACACCGGGGAGCTGTTTTTT
-	-	TRBV29-1	TRBJ2-5	CSVAGTRETQYF	TGCAGCGTCGCCGGGACAAGAGAGACCCAGTACTTC
TRBD1	-	TRBV9	TRBJ2-1	CASSGIRDRDNEQFF	TGTGCCAGCAGCGGGATCCGGGACAGAGACAATGAGCAGTTCTTC
TRBD2	-	TRBV28	TRBJ2-5	CASNSGLAGGGETQYF	TGTGCCAGCAATTCGGGGCTAGCGGGAGGCGGGGAGACCCAGTACTTC
-	-	TRBV7-2	TRBJ2-7	CASTGPKTHEQYF	TGTGCCAGCACGGGTCCCAAGACCCACGAGCAGTACTTC
-	-	TRBV7-9	TRBJ1-5	CASSFATGRRSNQPQHF	TGTGCCAGCAGCTTTGCCACAGGGCGTCGAAGCAATCAGCCCCAGCATTTT
TRBD1	-	TRBV2	TRBJ2-2	CASYRGLGGGELFF	TGTGCCAGCTACAGGGGGCTTGGCGGCGGGGAGCTGTTTTTT
-	-	TRBV7-6	TRBJ2-6	CASSPQAGANVLTF	TGTGCCAGCAGCCCCCAGGCGGGGGCCAACGTCCTGACTTTC
-	-	TRBV2	TRBJ1-4	CASSPYRATNEKLFF	TGTGCCAGCAGTCCATACAGGGCAACTAATGAAAAACTGTTTTTT
TRBD1	few	TRBV7-2	TRBJ2-3	CASSLLGQGDSADTQYF	TGTGCCAGCAGCCTCTTGGGACAGGGGGATTCCGCAGATACGCAGTATTTT
-	few	TRBV4-2	TRBJ1-2	CASSQDLRAGVGYTF	TGTGCCAGCAGCCAAGATCTTAGGGCAGGGGTAGGCTACACCTTC
TRBD1	-	TRBV2	TRBJ2-3	CASSELTGGLSSTDTQYF	TGTGCCAGCAGTGAATTGACAGGGGGGCTTTCCAGCACAGATACGCAGTATTTT
-	-	TRBV30	TRBJ2-7	CAWSGGGAAYEQYF	TGTGCCTGGAGTGGGGGAGGAGCAGCCTACGAGCAGTACTTC
TRBD2	-	TRBV28	TRBJ2-7	CASRLMLADSYEQYF	TGTGCCAGCAGATTGATGCTAGCGGACTCCTACGAGCAGTACTTC
TRBD1	-	TRBV7-2	TRBJ2-3	CASSPRDRSTDTQYF	TGTGCCAGCAGCCCCCGGGACAGAAGCACAGATACGCAGTATTTT
-	-	TRBV4-3	TRBJ2-1	CASSQEPAGRYNEQFF	TGCGCCAGCAGCCAAGAACCGGCGGGACGCTACAATGAGCAGTTCTTC
-	-	TRBV7-2	TRBJ2-3	CASSLGASPDTQYF	TGTGCCAGCAGCTTGGGGGCTAGCCCAGATACGCAGTATTTT
-	-	TRBV10-3	TRBJ2-7	CAISEVSYYEQYF	TGTGCCATCAGTGAGGTGAGTTACTACGAGCAGTACTTC
-	-	TRBV7-2	TRBJ2-3	CASSSWEGADTQYF	TGTGCCAGCAGCTCCTGGGAGGGGGCAGATACGCAGTATTTT
TRBD1	-	TRBV10-3	TRBJ2-7	CAISGSGTGGSEQYF	TGTGCCATCAGTGGGTCCGGGACAGGGGGCTCCGAGCAGTACTTC
-	-	TRBV7-2	TRBJ2-7	CASSLVTGEGYEQYF	TGTGCCAGCAGCTTAGTGACAGGGGAGGGCTACGAGCAGTACTTC
TRBD2	-	TRBV10-3	TRBJ2-1	CAISLMGTSGINEQFF	TGTGCCATCAGTTTGATGGGGACTAGCGGGATCAATGAGCAGTTCTTC
TRBD2	once	TRBV5-4	TRBJ2-7	CASSLVTAGVYYEQYF	TGTGCCAGCAGCTTGGTTACAGCGGGGGTATACTACGAGCAGTACTTC
TRBD1	-	TRBV6-6	TRBJ2-7	CASSPGQGASEQYF	TGTGCCAGCAGCCCGGGACAGGGTGCTTCCGAGCAGTACTTC
-	-	TRBV19	TRBJ2-3	CASSITQTDTQYF	TGTGCCAGTAGTATAACACAGACAGATACGCAGTATTTT
-	-	TRBV28	TRBJ1-1	CASSDMNTEAFF	TGTGCCAGCAGTGACATGAACACTGAAGCTTTCTTT
TRBD1	-	TRBV2	TRBJ2-7	CASSEAFSSGQGNF	TGTGCCAGCAGTGAAGCGTTCTCTTCGGGACAGGGCAACTTC
-	-	TRBV5-1	TRBJ2-2	CASSSYSNTGELFF	TGCGCCAGCAGCTCCTACTCGAACACCGGGGAGCTGTTTTTT
-	-	TRBV11-3	TRBJ2-6	CASSLDNSGANVLTF	TGTGCCAGCAGCTTAGACAACTCTGGGGCCAACGTCCTGACTTTC
-	once	TRBV28	TRBJ2-7	CASSQGGEQYF	TGTGCCAGCAGTCAAGGGGGAGAGCAGTACTTC
-	-	TRBV7-7	TRBJ2-5	CASSRGTNQETQYF	TGTGCCAGCAGCCGAGGGACAAACCAAGAGACCCAGTACTTC
TRBD2	-	TRBV29-1	TRBJ2-7	CSVKAGDEQYF	TGCAGCGTGAAAGCGGGGGACGAGCAGTACTTC
-	-	TRBV7-2	TRBJ1-2	CASSFQNPSYGYTF	TGTGCCAGCAGCTTTCAAAATCCATCCTATGGCTACACCTTC
-	-	TRBV2	TRBJ1-4	CASSEGWGDEKLFF	TGTGCCAGCAGTGAAGGGTGGGGGGATGAAAAACTGTTTTTT
TRBD2	-	TRBV5-6	TRBJ2-5	CASSLTSGSGTQYF	TGTGCCAGCAGCTTGACTAGCGGGAGTGGGACCCAGTACTTC